This T cell receptor (beta chain) was found in a study of cytomegalovirus exposure and HLA in healthy donors. PCR was performed using 60 Vbeta and 13 Jbeta primers. This table comes from immunoSEQ multiplex PCR, and its TCRdb copy is limited to in-frame clones, with some not included. The sample holds under 90,000 clones, roughly 74% seen once. Per germline, CDR1 SNHLY and CDR2 FYNNEI. The V end lost 7 bases, the J end lost 7 bases, and 7 bases lay between the germline ends. The CDR3 totals 11 residues. Judged by abundance, this clone is medium-sized. Sequencing was carried out using PBMCs. The receptor was isolated from a man in his forties or fifties in good health and CMV-seronegative. V gene TRBV2 combines with J gene TRBJ2-2; possible D gene TRBD2, 6 bases. The CDR3 sequence: CASTGGGELFF. The CDR3 bases are TGTGCCAGCACCGGGGGCGGGGAGCTGTTTTTT.